This T cell receptor (beta chain) was captured in a study of breast tumors, draining lymph nodes, adjacent tissues. Turning to this clonotype: Its antigen is undetermined.

MiXCR was run by TCRdb on the multiplex PCR reads, yielding one entry per CDR3 protein. This table has 270,000 or so distinct CDR3 sequences, about 33% appearing once. Study-wide results and limits: The lymph node origin of tumor T cells was framed as consistent with a hypothesis, not demonstrated.

The CDR3 has 14 amino acids. V was shortened by 4 bases and J by 6 bases, with 15 bases between the two germline ends. Germline loops: CDR1 SGDLS, CDR2 YYNGEE. Axillary draining lymph nodes of breast cancer patients supplied the node samples. The J gene is TRBJ2-3, the V gene TRBV9; D is ambiguous. The receptor was derived from a female donor with breast cancer. Some clones in this sample may be carry-over from other donors' samples. The specimen sequenced was axillary lymph node tissue. The CDR3 region has the DNA TGTGCCAGCAGCCCCCGCGGACCAGAGGATACGCAGTATTTT. Its translation: CASSPRGPEDTQYF.